What follows are 13 T cell receptor beta chains derived from one specimen sequenced in a study of cytomegalovirus exposure and HLA in healthy donors (dated by TCRdb to the late 2010s). Library preparation employed the immunoSEQ multiplex PCR assay. For the multiplex PCR, a mixture combining 60 forward primers for TCR Vbeta segments and 13 reverse primers for TCR Jbeta segments was used. In TCRdb, the immuneACCESS table is reduced to in-frame sequences with V and J assigned. These tables do not hold every clone; where another copy was compared, an unresolved V gene accounts for under half, and the others remain unexplained. This sample comprises some 180,000 clones, roughly 80% of them detected only once. The ten largest make up less than 3.5% of the sample. The source material was PBMCs. The receptors stem from a woman aged 25 to 39 in good health and CMV-seronegative.

V is TRBV30 and J is TRBJ1-2, with 8 bases lining up with TRBD1. The CDR3 has 14 residues. Germline CDR1 is GTSNPN and CDR2 is SVGIG (reference sequence). Trimming took 7 bases from V and 4 from J; bases not matched to a gene: 11. The DNA of the CDR3 is TGTGCCTACCAACCGGACAGGGTTACCTATGGCTACACCTTC. Protein: CAYQPDRVTYGYTF.

This chain uses TRBV11-3 with TRBJ2-2, with D tentatively TRBD1 (5 bases). The ends were cut back, 6 bases at V and 2 bases at J, with 10 bases in the middle. Germline CDR1 SGHNT, CDR2 YENEEA. This CDR3 has 14 residues. The CDR3 loop reads CASSFRDNTGELFF. The CDR3 region has the DNA TGTGCCAGCAGTTTCAGGGATAACACCGGGGAGCTGTTTTTT.

The V gene is TRBV4-1, the J gene TRBJ1-5; 10 nucleotides line up with TRBD1. This CDR3 has 17 residues. Germline assignment: CDR1 MGHRA and CDR2 YSYEKL. With V trimmed by 1 base and J by 3 bases, 6 bases remained unmatched. Here the CDR3 reads CASSQGRGTGDNQPQHF. CDR3 nucleotides: TGCGCCAGCAGCCAAGGCCGAGGGACAGGGGACAATCAGCCCCAGCATTTT.

The chain uses TRBV19 and TRBJ2-3; D is uncertain. Germline-derived CDR1 and CDR2 are LNHDA and SQIVND (reference sequence). Trimming shortened V by 5 bases and J by 0 bases, and 9 bases separated the two germline ends. There are 14 residues in the CDR3. CDR3 protein: CASSSLVSTDTQYF. The CDR3 DNA reads TGTGCCAGTAGTTCCCTAGTTAGCACAGATACGCAGTATTTT.

The genes are TRBV19 and TRBJ1-2; TRBD1 is a possible D gene (6 bases). Trimming left V 4 bases short and J 7 bases short, with 10 bases between. CDR1 is LNHDA and CDR2 is SQIVND in the germline V gene (reference sequence). CDR3 size: 12 residues. The CDR3 DNA follows: TGTGCCAGTAGTACACAGGGATTTGGCTACACCTTC. Protein sequence: CASSTQGFGYTF.

The V and J genes are TRBV4-1 and TRBJ1-4; TRBD1 aligns across 9 bases. CDR3 size: 12 residues. V lost 4 bases and J lost 13; bases outside the gene matches: 4. CDR1 is MGHRA, CDR2 YSYEKL, per germline. The CDR3 DNA reads as TGCGCCAGCAGCCCTCTGACAGGGGGACTGTTTTTT. Encoded protein: CASSPLTGGLFF.

This rearrangement joins TRBV11-3 to TRBJ2-1; D might be TRBD2 (5 bases). The CDR3 runs 13 residues. Germline-derived CDR1 and CDR2 are SGHNT and YENEEA. Trimming stripped 5 bases from V and 8 bases from J, with 13 bases between. CDR3 DNA: TGTGCCAGCAGCCGCGGGCTCTGGGATGAGCAGTTCTTC. Translation gives CASSRGLWDEQFF.

DNA of the CDR3: TGTGCCAGCAGCTCCTCTTGGAGGGATGATGGCTACACCTTC. It translates to CASSSSWRDDGYTF. The V gene is TRBV6-5, the J gene TRBJ1-2; D is unresolved. The germline CDR1 and CDR2 sequences are MNHEY and SVGAGI. The CDR3 has 14 amino acids. V shed 6 bases and J shed 6 bases, with 17 bases lying between them.

J is TRBJ1-1 and V is TRBV19; D may be TRBD1 (5 bases). The length of the CDR3 is 14 residues. V gave up 1 base and J gave up 1 base, with 7 bases separating them. CDR1 and CDR2 from the germline V gene are LNHDA and SQIVND (reference sequence). The CDR3 region is CASSIGQSNTEAFF. CDR3 coding DNA: TGTGCCAGTAGTATAGGACAGTCGAACACTGAAGCTTTCTTT. Together with reference TRBV19 and TRBJ1-1, the CDR3 gives the full variable domain: DGGITQSPKYLFRKEGQNVTLSCEQNLNHDAMYWYRQDPGQGLRLIYYSQIVNDFQKGDIAEGYSVSREKKESFPLTVTSAQKNPTAFYLCASSIGQSNTEAFFGQGTRLTVV.

The chain employs TRBV5-1 and TRBJ1-5; D may be TRBD1 (6 bases). Germline values: CDR1 SGHRS, CDR2 YFSETQ. Deletions cut 4 bases from V and 3 bases from J, with 11 bases between. This CDR3 is 14 amino acids long. The CDR3 loop is CASSPGAINQPQHF. The CDR3 DNA reads as TGCGCCAGCAGCCCAGGGGCAATCAATCAGCCCCAGCATTTT. Full variable domain (missing parts from reference TRBV5-1 and TRBJ1-5): KAGVTQTPRYLIKTRGQQVTLSCSPISGHRSVSWYQQTPGQGLQFLFEYFSETQRNKGNFPGRFSGRQFSNSRSEMNVSTLELGDSALYLCASSPGAINQPQHFGDGTRLSIL.

The rearrangement links TRBV15 to TRBJ2-5, with a weak D call TRBD2 (5 bases). The CDR3 sequence is 16 residues long. Trimming pared 1 base from V and 3 bases from J, leaving 15 bases between. Germline V gene lookup returns CDR1 LNHNV and CDR2 YYDKDF (reference sequence). CDR3 sequence reads: CATSRGRGAAEETQYF. The CDR3 DNA is TGTGCCACCAGCAGAGGTCGTGGAGCGGCTGAAGAGACCCAGTACTTC. Full variable domain (remainder filled in from reference TRBV15 and TRBJ2-5): DAMVIQNPRYQVTQFGKPVTLSCSQTLNHNVMYWYQQKSSQAPKLLFHYYDKDFNNEADTPDNFQSRRPNTSFCFLDIRSPGLGDTAMYLCATSRGRGAAEETQYFGPGTRLLVL.

V usage is TRBV6-1 and J usage is TRBJ2-7; D is possibly TRBD1 (6 bases). Germline V gene data show CDR1 as MNHNS and CDR2 as SASEGT. The CDR3 extends over 13 amino acids. The V gene lost 8 bases and the J gene lost 4 bases, with 15 bases spanning the gap. CDR3 sequence reads: CASLFQGLYEQYF. DNA for the CDR3: TGTGCCAGCTTGTTCCAGGGGCTTTACGAGCAGTACTTC.

The rearrangement links TRBV27 to TRBJ1-2, with 7 positions matching TRBD1. V gave up 2 bases and J gave up 6 bases; unmatched junction bases: 9. This CDR3 is 15 amino acids long. Germline lookup yields CDR1 MNHEY and CDR2 SMNVEV (reference sequence). The CDR3 DNA reads TGTGCCAGCAGTTTAGTTTTCAGGGGGATGGATGGCTACACCTTC. Amino acid sequence: CASSLVFRGMDGYTF.